This T cell receptor beta chain appears in the sequencing data of a study of CD8 T cells in ankylosing spondylitis. General study findings and limits: In ankylosing spondylitis blood, a motif of eight highly homologous TCR beta variants appeared characteristic.

TCRdb fed the 5' RACE reads into MiXCR, producing one record per CDR3 protein. The sample has hundreds of thousands of distinct CDR3 sequences; 12% are singletons. As to this clonotype: The target antigen is unknown.

Germline CDR1 is MNHEY and CDR2 is SVGEGT. The CDR3 is made up of 13 amino acids. V shed 7 bases and J shed 8 bases, with 17 bases lying between them. V gene TRBV6-2 or TRBV6-3 combines with J gene TRBJ1-2, with no clear D. This clonotype was sampled from a male donor with ankylosing spondylitis. The sample taken for sequencing was blood, either unsorted or a sorted T cell fraction (not recorded which). The DNA of the CDR3 is TGTGCCAGCACCGGCCCCTCTCCACGGGGCTACACCTTC. Translation: CASTGPSPRGYTF.